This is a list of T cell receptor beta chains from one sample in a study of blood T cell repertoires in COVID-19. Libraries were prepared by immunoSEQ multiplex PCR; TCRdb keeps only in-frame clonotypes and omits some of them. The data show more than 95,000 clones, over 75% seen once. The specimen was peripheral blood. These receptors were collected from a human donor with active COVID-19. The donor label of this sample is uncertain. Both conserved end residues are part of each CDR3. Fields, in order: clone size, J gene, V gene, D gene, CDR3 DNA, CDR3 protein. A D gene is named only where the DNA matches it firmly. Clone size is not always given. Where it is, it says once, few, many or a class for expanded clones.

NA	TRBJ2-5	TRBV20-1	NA	TGCAGTGCTGAAGTAGGGGGGACCCAGTACTTC	CSAEVGGTQYF
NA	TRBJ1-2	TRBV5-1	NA	TGCGCCAGCAGCCCTTTATTGACAGGCCCCTATGGCTACACCTTC	CASSPLLTGPYGYTF
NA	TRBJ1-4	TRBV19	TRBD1	TGTGCCAGTAGTATGCGACAGGGAAGTGAAAAACTGTTTTTT	CASSMRQGSEKLFF
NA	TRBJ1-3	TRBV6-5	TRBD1	TGTGCCAGCAGTTACTCTAGGACAGGGGCTGGAAACACCATATATTTT	CASSYSRTGAGNTIYF
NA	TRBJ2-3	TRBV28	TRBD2	TGTGCCAGCAGTTCTCCCTCCGCGGGGGTAATAGATACGCAGTATTTT	CASSSPSAGVIDTQYF
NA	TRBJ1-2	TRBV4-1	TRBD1	TGCGCCAGCAGCCACTTCAGGGGGCGCGGCTATGGCTACACCTTC	CASSHFRGRGYGYTF
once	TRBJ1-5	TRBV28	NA	TGTGCCAGCACGGGAGGGGGTTGGTATCAGCCCCAGCATTTT	CASTGGGWYQPQHF
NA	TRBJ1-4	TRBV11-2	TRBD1	TGTGCCAGCAGCTCGGACAGGGGGCGCGAAAAACTGTTTTTT	CASSSDRGREKLFF
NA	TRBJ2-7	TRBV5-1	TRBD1	TGCGCCAGCAGCTTAATACAGGGGGAAGGGAACGAGCAGTACTTC	CASSLIQGEGNEQYF
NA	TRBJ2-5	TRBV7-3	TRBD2	TGTGCCAGCAGCTTAAAGTCCGGGACTAGCGGGGGGGCGGCGACCCAGTACTTC	CASSLKSGTSGGAATQYF
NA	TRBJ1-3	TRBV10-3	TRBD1	TGTGCCATAGCAGGAGTTCCGGGACAGGGGGACACCATATATTTT	CAIAGVPGQGDTIYF
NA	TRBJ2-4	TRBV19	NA	TGTGCCAGTACCTCAATCCAGGGGTTAGCCAAAAACATTCAGTACTTC	CASTSIQGLAKNIQYF
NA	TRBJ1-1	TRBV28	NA	TGTGCCAGCAGTTTTATCCGAGCCATGGGTAGAGGCACTGAAGCTTTCTTT	CASSFIRAMGRGTEAFF
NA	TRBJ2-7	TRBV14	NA	TGTGCCAGCAGCCAAACGGGTTTGCGGAAGACCTACGAGCAGTACTTC	CASSQTGLRKTYEQYF
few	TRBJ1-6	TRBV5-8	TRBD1	TGTGCCAGCAGCCTAGGGGACAGGGGTACACCCCTCCACTTT	CASSLGDRGTPLHF
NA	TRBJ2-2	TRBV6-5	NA	TGTGCCAGCAGGCGGTACACCGGGGAGCTGTTTTTT	CASRRYTGELFF
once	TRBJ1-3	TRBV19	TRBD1	TGTGCCAATACAGGGGACGGTGGAAACACCATATATTTT	CANTGDGGNTIYF
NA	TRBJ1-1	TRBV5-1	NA	TGCGCCAGCAGCTTGCGGTCAGGGATGAACACTGAAGCTTTCTTT	CASSLRSGMNTEAFF
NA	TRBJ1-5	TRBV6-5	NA	TGTGCCAGCAGTTACGCAGGGCCCAATCAGCCCCAGCATTTT	CASSYAGPNQPQHF
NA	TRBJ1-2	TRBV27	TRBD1	TGTGCCAGCAGGTCTTATCCCGGGACAGGGTTCGGTGGCTACACCTTC	CASRSYPGTGFGGYTF
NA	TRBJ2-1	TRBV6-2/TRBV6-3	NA	TGTGCCAGCAGTTTACCCTCTCGCGGGGTGGTTTACAATGAGCAGTTCTTC	CASSLPSRGVVYNEQFF
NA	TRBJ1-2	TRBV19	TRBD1	TGTGCCAGTAGAAACGACAGGGACGGCTACACCTTC	CASRNDRDGYTF
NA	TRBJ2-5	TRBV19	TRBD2	TGTGCCAGTAGTATCGTGGGTCAACGGGGCGCGGGGGGGACCCAGTACTTC	CASSIVGQRGAGGTQYF
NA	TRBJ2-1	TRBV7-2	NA	TGTGCCAGCAGTCCCTGGGGGGGGGCAACTGGTTACAATGAGCAGTTCTTC	CASSPWGGATGYNEQFF
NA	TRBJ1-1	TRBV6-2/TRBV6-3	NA	TGTGCCAGCAGTTACTCGATCAGGGGCAAGAACACTGAAGCTTTCTTT	CASSYSIRGKNTEAFF
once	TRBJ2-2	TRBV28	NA	TGTGCCAGCACCTTAGGGGCCCTGAACACCGGGGAGCTGTTTTTT	CASTLGALNTGELFF
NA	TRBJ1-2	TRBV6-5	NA	TGTGCCAGCACCTTTGCATTGAGCAGGGACTATGGCTACACCTTC	CASTFALSRDYGYTF
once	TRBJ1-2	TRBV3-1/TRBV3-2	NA	TGTGCCAGCAGCCAGGTAGATGGGGGCCCCGCGAGGCATGGCTACACCTTC	CASSQVDGGPARHGYTF
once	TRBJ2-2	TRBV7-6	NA	TGTGCCAGCAGCAAACAGGAGGTGGGACAATCGAGCCCCGGGGAGCTGTTTTTT	CASSKQEVGQSSPGELFF
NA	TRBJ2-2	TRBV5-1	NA	TGCGCCAGCAGCTGGAATGGAGAGAACACCGGGGAGCTGTTTTTT	CASSWNGENTGELFF
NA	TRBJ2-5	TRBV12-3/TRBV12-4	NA	TGTGCCAGCAGTCAACAGGGCGGAGAGACCCAGTACTTC	CASSQQGGETQYF
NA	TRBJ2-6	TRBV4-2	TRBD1	TGTGCCAGCAGCCAACCGGGACAGTCGTTACCTTCTGGGGCCAACGTCCTGACTTTC	CASSQPGQSLPSGANVLTF
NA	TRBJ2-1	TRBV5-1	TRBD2	TGCGCCAGCAGCTTGGTTCTTACTAGCGGGGGGGCCAATGAGCAGTTCTTC	CASSLVLTSGGANEQFF
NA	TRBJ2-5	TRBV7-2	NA	TGTGCCAGCAGACCCTCTGGGGCCCCCGGGACCCAGTACTTC	CASRPSGAPGTQYF
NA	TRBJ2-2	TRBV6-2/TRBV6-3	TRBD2	TGTGCCAGCAGTTCCGCCAGCGGGAGGTTGAACACCGGGGAGCTGTTTTTT	CASSSASGRLNTGELFF
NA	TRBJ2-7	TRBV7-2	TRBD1	TGTGCCAGCAGAACCGGGACAGGACCCTACGAGCAGTACTTC	CASRTGTGPYEQYF
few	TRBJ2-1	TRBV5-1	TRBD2	TGCGCCAGCAGCCTACTAGCGCCTCTCTCCTACAATGAGCAGTTCTTC	CASSLLAPLSYNEQFF
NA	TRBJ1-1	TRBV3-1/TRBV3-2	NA	TGTGCCAGCAGCCAAGTTAGGTTATCAGGGGTGACTGAAGCTTTCTTT	CASSQVRLSGVTEAFF
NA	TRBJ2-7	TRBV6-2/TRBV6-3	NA	TGTGCCAGCAGTTACTCGTGGCACACCGAAAGAACCTACGAGCAGTACTTC	CASSYSWHTERTYEQYF
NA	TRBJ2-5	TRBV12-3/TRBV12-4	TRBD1	TGTGCCAGCAGAAGAGACAGGGAAGAGACCCAGTACTTC	CASRRDREETQYF
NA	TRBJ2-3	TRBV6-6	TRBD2	TGTGCCAGCAGTTACCGGGACTATAAATATTTT	CASSYRDYKYF
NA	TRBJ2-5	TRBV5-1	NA	TGCGCCAGCAGCGAACAGCTACAAGAGACCCAGTACTTC	CASSEQLQETQYF
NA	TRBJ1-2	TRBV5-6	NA	TGTGCCAGCAGCTTGTTCGCGCGGGCTAACTATGGCTACACCTTC	CASSLFARANYGYTF
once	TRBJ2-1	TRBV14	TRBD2	TGTGCCAGCAGCCCGCTAGCGGTGGGCGCCTACAATGAGCAGTTCTTC	CASSPLAVGAYNEQFF
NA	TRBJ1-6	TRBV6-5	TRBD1	TGTGCCAGCAGTTATAGGGACAGCAATAATTCACCCCTCCACTTT	CASSYRDSNNSPLHF
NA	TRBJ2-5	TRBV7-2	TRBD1	TGTGCCAGCAGCGAGCAGGGGGCGGCCAAAGAGACCCAGTACTTC	CASSEQGAAKETQYF
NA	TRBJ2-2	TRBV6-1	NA	TGTGCCAGCAGTGAAGCTAGTTCAGGGAACACCGGGGAGCTGTTTTTT	CASSEASSGNTGELFF
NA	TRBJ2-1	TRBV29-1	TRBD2	TGCAGCGTTGACAAGGCGGGGGGGGTCTACAATGAGCAGTTCTTC	CSVDKAGGVYNEQFF
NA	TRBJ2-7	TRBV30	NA	TGTGCCGGAGGAAGGGTTTCGCGGGAGCAGTACTTC	CAGGRVSREQYF
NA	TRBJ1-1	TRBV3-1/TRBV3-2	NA	TGTGCCAGCAGCAACCGACACAACACTGAAGCTTTCTTT	CASSNRHNTEAFF
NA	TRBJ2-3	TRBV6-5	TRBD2	TGTGCCAGCAAACTAGCGGGGGCGAGAGATACGCAGTATTTT	CASKLAGARDTQYF
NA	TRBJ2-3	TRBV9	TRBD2	TGTGCCAGCAGCGCCTCCGGGACTACGGCAGATACGCAGTATTTT	CASSASGTTADTQYF
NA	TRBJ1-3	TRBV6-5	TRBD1	TGTGCCAGTGGGAGACAGGGAGGTGGAAACACCATATATTTT	CASGRQGGGNTIYF
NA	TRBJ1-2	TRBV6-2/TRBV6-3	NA	TGTGCCAGCAGTATGGGGACAAGCTATGGCTACACCTTC	CASSMGTSYGYTF
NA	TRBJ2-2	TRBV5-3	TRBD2	TGTGCCAGAAGCAGAGCCGGGACTAGCGGGGGGGCCCGGGGCACCGGGGAGCTGTTTTTT	CARSRAGTSGGARGTGELFF